Detailed here is one T cell receptor (beta chain). Its matching antigen is unknown. This record belongs to a study of CD4 T cells in relation to SARS-CoV-2 and coronaviruses. About the study: TCR beta CDR3s were sequenced after approximately 11-day antigen culture of PBMCs.

The unexposed donors gave CD4+ T cells in 2011-2018, prior to COVID-19. After around nine days of culture, CD4+ T cells were isolated. Cultures held some 2.1 million PBMCs per well with roughly 10 IU/ml IL-2. The data were produced by immunoSEQ multiplex PCR, yet TCRdb's version contains in-frame clones alone and is incomplete. The sample holds about 28,000 clones, approximately 80% seen once. The sequence came from a human donor in good health. Sequenced sample: CD4+ T cells from PBMCs, cultured in vitro.

The DNA for the CDR3 is TGTGCCAGTAGTGTCGAGACCAGTTCTGGGGCCAACGTCCTGACTTTC. It specifies CASSVETSSGANVLTF. The chain recombines TRBV19 with TRBJ2-6; D not certain. CDR1 is LNHDA, CDR2 SQIVND, per germline (reference sequence). Trimming took 5 bases from V and 1 from J, leaving 12 bases between them. The CDR3 spans 16 residues.